Here is one T cell receptor (beta chain) with its context. Looked up from germline, CDR1 is SNHLY and CDR2 is FYNNEI. After removal of 0 bases from V and 3 bases from J, the junction contained 4 bases not matched to a gene. The CDR3 consists of 16 residues. The source of the sample is a study of blood T cells in healthy people across ages. A second roughly 7 to 11 cycle PCR used barcoded and J-beta primers. TCRdb processed the 5' RACE reads anew with MiXCR; each CDR3 protein has one entry. Among about 970,000 distinct CDR3 sequences, 51% were seen once, and the ten largest hold around 21%. This chain connects TRBV2 to TRBJ2-7; TRBD2 matches 11 bases. This receptor was taken from a woman aged 55-75 years in good health. The specimen sequenced was blood. DNA of the CDR3: TGTGCCAGCAGTGAAGCGTGGGGGACTAGCGGCTACGAGCAGTACTTC. Protein product: CASSEAWGTSGYEQYF.